Each of the 3 T cell receptor beta chains below was sequenced from the same sample in a study of vaccination effects on CD4 cells after COVID-19 (dated by TCRdb to the early 2020s). No cognate antigen is known for these TCRs. Library generation was performed with the immunoSEQ multiplex PCR assay. TCRdb re-hosts the immuneACCESS table, in-frame sequences only. Its copies lack some clones; in the studies checked, an unresolved V gene accounts for under half of them, and the cause for the rest is not known. Here the sample has around 40,000 clones; 72% occur a single time. The ten largest clones add up to roughly 9.7% of the sample. After around eleven days of culture, CD4+ T cells were isolated with the EasySep CD4+ T cell isolation kit. Each participant got two doses of an mRNA SARS-CoV-2 vaccine, either BNT162b2 or mRNA-1273. Material: CD4+ T cells from PBMCs cultured without peptide, obtained after COVID-19 vaccination. These receptors were obtained from a human donor who received a COVID-19 vaccine.

The gene calls are TRBV5-1 and TRBJ2-2; maybe TRBD2 (6 bases). This CDR3 has 16 residues. V was trimmed by 3 bases and J by 1 base, leaving 13 bases between them. The germline V gene encodes CDR1 SGHRS and CDR2 YFSETQ. This chain's CDR3 is CASSSTPGLNTGELFF. DNA of the CDR3: TGCGCCAGCAGCTCTACCCCGGGACTGAACACCGGGGAGCTGTTTTTT.

This chain uses TRBV2 with TRBJ2-7; 10 bases fit TRBD2. Germline V CDR1 and CDR2: SNHLY, FYNNEI. The V segment lost 0 bases and the J segment 2 bases; nucleotides outside the gene matches: 7. The CDR3 totals 17 residues. The CDR3 loop reads CASSEASTSGLAYEQYF. DNA for the CDR3: TGTGCCAGCAGTGAAGCGTCGACTAGCGGGTTGGCCTACGAGCAGTACTTC. The whole variable domain, filled in from reference TRBV2 and TRBJ2-7, reads EPEVTQTPSHQVTQMGQEVILRCVPISNHLYFYWYRQILGQKVEFLVSFYNNEISEKSEIFDDQFSVERPDGSNFTLKIRSTKLEDSAMYFCASSEASTSGLAYEQYFGPGTRLTVT.

This sequence joins TRBV5-6 and TRBJ1-1; 8 bases are a match to TRBD1. This CDR3 has 15 residues. With V trimmed by 4 bases and J by 4 bases, 9 bases remained unmatched. Germline lookup yields CDR1 SGHDT and CDR2 YYEEEE. The chain's CDR3 is CASSPPDREATEAFF. The CDR3 bases are TGTGCCAGCAGCCCACCGGACAGGGAGGCCACTGAAGCTTTCTTT. Looking up the rest from reference TRBV5-6 and TRBJ1-1 gives the full variable domain: DAGVTQSPTHLIKTRGQQVTLRCSPKSGHDTVSWYQQALGQGPQFIFQYYEEEERQRGNFPDRFSGHQFPNYSSELNVNALLLGDSALYLCASSPPDREATEAFFGQGTRLTVV.